This TCR beta chain was identified during a study of beta chain features in type 1 diabetes. About the study: Cells sorted and examined across all samples totaled roughly 98 million.

Reverse transcribing all isolated RNA meant expressed TCRB transcripts were sequenced. Produced via immunoSEQ multiplex PCR; TCRdb's table is partial and in-frame only. The table has more than 300,000 clones, 9.6% seen once. Study findings and constraints: PCR might favor shorter templates, but any such skew would affect patients and controls equally. Within each of all four CD4+ subsets, Type 1 diabetes patients had TCRB CDR3s that were moderately but significantly shorter. Any role of HLA type in TCRB rearrangement remained unresolved here.

Each population that was sorted was more than 95% pure. In its sample, this clone was seen a few times. Its target is not known. Trimming removed 5 bases at V and 2 bases at J, with 15 bases between. CDR3 length: 16 residues. CDR1 is SGHTA, CDR2 FQGTGA, per germline. The TCR comes from a man aged 25-45 years with type 1 diabetes. The specimen was central memory CD4+ T cells from blood. The gene calls are TRBV7-3 and TRBJ2-2; possibly TRBD2 for D (7 bases). CDR3 sequence: CASSRQAGANTGELFF. CDR3 DNA: TGTGCCAGCAGCCGACAGGCGGGAGCTAACACCGGGGAGCTGTTTTTT.